The rows below give T cell receptor beta chains drawn from one sample of a study of blood T cell repertoires in COVID-19. Only in-frame clones appear in the TCRdb table, and some are missing; sequencing was by immunoSEQ multiplex PCR. This table holds 250,000 or so clones, approximately 86% found once. The material sequenced was PBMCs or T cells enriched from blood (not recorded which). These receptors originate from a woman aged 18-35 years who had recovered from COVID-19. Both conserved end residues are trimmed from each CDR3.

13	TRBV6-1	TRBJ1-2	ASSERVQGAIGYT
13	TRBV18	TRBJ2-3	ASSPPTGSTDTQY
12	TRBV21-1	TRBJ2-3	ASELGTSGRAPY
14	TRBV19	TRBJ2-1	ASSITSGDSYNEQF
13	TRBV19	TRBJ2-5	ASSIGSSRQETQY
11	TRBV18	TRBJ1-1	ASSPQGNTEAF
11	TRBV5-1	TRBJ2-7	ASSPGHAYEQY
12	TRBV7-9	TRBJ1-2	ASSLVPGRIGYT
9	TRBV30	TRBJ2-1	AWSGQNEQF
12	TRBV30	TRBJ2-7	AWSVTGTHHEQY
12	TRBV11-3	TRBJ2-5	ASSPLAGSETQY
11	TRBV12-3/TRBV12-4	TRBJ1-5	ASSFNGNQPQH
12	TRBV28	TRBJ1-3	ASRPPGGGNTIY
11	TRBV11-2	TRBJ2-1	ASTLTSNNEQF
12	TRBV28	TRBJ2-3	ASNLAGITDTQY
11	TRBV2	TRBJ2-7	ASRRQETYEQY
15	TRBV11-3	TRBJ2-5	ASSPRTGRSDQETQY
8	TRBV20-1	TRBJ2-5	SAKGETQY
10	TRBV20-1	TRBJ2-1	SASRQYNEQF
14	TRBV7-2	TRBJ2-3	ASSLGLQGAVDTQY
12	TRBV9	TRBJ2-4	ASSVRGGLDIQY
13	TRBV19	TRBJ1-2	ASSIPTHWDYGYT
15	TRBV7-2	TRBJ2-3	ASSFSGPAGGLDTQY
13	TRBV7-2	TRBJ2-1	ASSLPVLSYNEQF
9	TRBV12-3/TRBV12-4	TRBJ1-4	ASSLGEKLF
15	TRBV7-2	TRBJ2-2	ASSTTSGGARTGELF
13	TRBV2	TRBJ2-2	ASRFGTANTGELF
10	TRBV7-9	TRBJ2-7	ASRQDYYEQY
15	TRBV11-3	TRBJ1-6	ASSLQTLSSYNSPLH
11	TRBV10-3	TRBJ1-5	AIRQGNNQPQH
13	TRBV30	TRBJ2-1	AWTIGTVSYNEQF
14	TRBV5-6	TRBJ1-6	ASSFRGREGNSPLH